These 29 T cell receptor beta chains were all obtained from the same sample, sequenced in a study of shared clonotypes between healthy human individuals. Profiled with immunoSEQ multiplex PCR; TCRdb holds only in-frame clones, not every one. The sample lists about 1.5 million clones, under 99% occurring once. What was sequenced was naive CD4+ T cells sorted from blood. Subset in this sample: CD45RA+ positively selected. The receptors shown here come from a man younger than 40 in good health.

This chain uses TRBV7-2 with TRBJ2-7; 10 bases map to TRBD2. Trimming removed 5 bases from V and 9 bases from J; junction bases left unmatched: 4. From germline, CDR1 is SGHTA and CDR2 FQGNSA. The CDR3 covers 12 residues. The CDR3 bases are TGTGCCAGCAGCCCAATAGCGGGAGGGCAGTACTTC. Its protein product is CASSPIAGGQYF.

The chain joins TRBV5-4 to TRBJ2-1; the match to TRBD2 covers 14 bases. This CDR3 region has 16 residues. Unmatched junction bases numbered 8, after V lost 4 bases and J lost 8 bases. CDR1 SGHNT and CDR2 YYREEE come from the germline V gene (reference sequence). The CDR3 region has the DNA TGTGCCAGCAGCCTGATGACTAGCGGGAGGGCCGATGAGCAGTTCTTC. Protein product: CASSLMTSGRADEQFF.

V usage is TRBV5-1 and J usage is TRBJ2-5, with a possible D match to TRBD1 (7 bases). This CDR3 region has 14 residues. The germline gives CDR1 SGHRS, CDR2 YFSETQ. Trimming pared 4 bases from V and 2 bases from J, leaving 12 bases between. This chain's CDR3 is CASSQGGPQETQYF. DNA for the CDR3: TGCGCCAGCAGCCAGGGGGGCCCACAAGAGACCCAGTACTTC. Together with reference TRBV5-1 and TRBJ2-5, the CDR3 gives the full variable domain: KAGVTQTPRYLIKTRGQQVTLSCSPISGHRSVSWYQQTPGQGLQFLFEYFSETQRNKGNFPGRFSGRQFSNSRSEMNVSTLELGDSALYLCASSQGGPQETQYFGPGTRLLVL.

The chain has TRBV27 and TRBJ2-5; the match to TRBD2 covers 12 bases. The CDR3 runs to 20 residues. V lost 1 base and J lost 4; bases outside the gene matches: 16. Germline V gene data show CDR1 as MNHEY and CDR2 as SMNVEV (reference sequence). CDR3 protein: CASSLLSAGGLAGLGETQYF. Written as DNA, the CDR3 is TGTGCCAGCAGTTTATTGTCCGCTGGCGGACTAGCGGGATTAGGAGAGACCCAGTACTTC.

The J gene is TRBJ2-1, the V gene TRBV6-5, with TRBD2 as a possible D gene (5 bases). The V gene lost 7 bases and the J gene lost 4 bases, with 17 bases spanning the gap. CDR3 length equals 15 residues. Germline CDR1 reads MNHEY; CDR2 reads SVGAGI. CDR3 protein: CASKSGPRTYNEQFF. In DNA, the CDR3 is TGTGCCAGCAAGAGCGGCCCAAGGACGTACAATGAGCAGTTCTTC.

V usage is TRBV5-4 and J usage is TRBJ2-5; 9 bases fit TRBD1. Germline loops: CDR1 SGHNT, CDR2 YYREEE (reference sequence). Germline trimming cut 3 bases from V and 5 bases from J; bases unmatched to any gene: 20. The length of the CDR3 is 19 residues. CDR3 residues: CASSSGGSGGQGRWETQYF. The CDR3 DNA follows: TGTGCCAGCAGCTCGGGGGGTTCGGGCGGACAGGGGCGGTGGGAGACCCAGTACTTC.

The genes are TRBV19 and TRBJ1-1; 7 bases line up with TRBD1. The CDR3 is 14 amino acids. V lost 6 bases to trimming and J lost 0 bases; unmatched junction nucleotides: 4. CDR1 LNHDA and CDR2 SQIVND come from the germline V gene (reference sequence). CDR3 nucleotides: TGTGCCAGTAGCTACAGGGGAATGAACACTGAAGCTTTCTTT. Amino acids: CASSYRGMNTEAFF. Based on the CDR3 plus reference TRBV19 and TRBJ1-1, the full variable domain is DGGITQSPKYLFRKEGQNVTLSCEQNLNHDAMYWYRQDPGQGLRLIYYSQIVNDFQKGDIAEGYSVSREKKESFPLTVTSAQKNPTAFYLCASSYRGMNTEAFFGQGTRLTVV.

V usage is TRBV7-9 and J usage is TRBJ2-7; D is undetermined. The CDR3 sequence is 14 residues long. Germline-derived CDR1 and CDR2 are SEHNR and FQNEAQ (reference sequence). The ends were cut back, 3 bases at V and 4 bases at J, with 13 bases in the middle. The DNA of the CDR3 is TGTGCCAGCAGCTTTGAAAGTGTAGTATACGAGCAGTACTTC. This gives the protein CASSFESVVYEQYF.

The chain couples TRBV4-3 to TRBJ2-7, with TRBD1 identical over 7 bases. The CDR3 covers 16 residues. Germline CDR1 and CDR2: LGHNA and YSLEER. V was pared by 0 bases and J by 5 bases, with 10 bases of the junction left unmatched. CDR3 sequence: CASSQDFRQGQNEQYF. The DNA for the CDR3 is TGCGCCAGCAGCCAAGATTTCCGACAGGGACAGAACGAGCAGTACTTC.

The chain combines TRBV2 with TRBJ2-1, with D tentatively TRBD2 (7 bases). The CDR3 length is 14 residues. V was pared by 1 base and J by 10 bases, with 14 bases between. CDR1 and CDR2 from the germline V gene are SNHLY and FYNNEI. The CDR3 sequence: CASSEVGGGLEQFF. CDR3 coding DNA: TGTGCCAGCAGTGAAGTAGGGGGGGGTCTCGAGCAGTTCTTC.

The V gene is TRBV12-5, the J gene TRBJ2-5, with TRBD2 matching over 7 bases. V lost 6 bases, J lost 6 bases, and 13 bases stayed unmatched. The CDR3 extends over 15 amino acids. Germline CDR1 LGHNT, CDR2 FRNRAP. This CDR3 reads CASGQDKAGLKTQYF. CDR3 DNA: TGTGCTAGTGGGCAAGACAAAGCGGGACTGAAGACCCAGTACTTC.

This clone was picked up one time. This chain connects TRBV6-6 to TRBJ2-1; tentatively, D is TRBD2 (6 bases). With 2 bases removed from V and 8 bases from J, the gap between germline ends came to 16 bases. The germline CDR1 and CDR2 sequences are MNHNY and SVGAGI (reference sequence). There are 15 residues in the CDR3. This CDR3 is CASSYLAAGRDEQFF. The CDR3 nucleotides read TGTGCCAGCAGTTACCTCGCGGCGGGGCGGGATGAGCAGTTCTTC.

V and J are TRBV7-9 and TRBJ2-6; TRBD2 matches 7 bases. The CDR3 contains 18 residues. V was clipped by 5 bases and J by 2 bases; unmatched bases: 12. CDR1 is SEHNR, CDR2 FQNEAQ, per germline (reference sequence). CDR3 bases: TGTGCCAGCAGCCCCCGACTAGCAGGTATAACTGGGGCCAACGTCCTGACTTTC. This codes for CASSPRLAGITGANVLTF.

V is TRBV28 and J is TRBJ2-1; TRBD2 aligns across 10 bases. The germline gives CDR1 MDHEN, CDR2 SYDVKM. This CDR3 region has 15 residues. Unmatched junction bases numbered 8, after V lost 3 bases and J lost 9 bases. The CDR3 is CASSLELAGQREQFF. The CDR3 DNA is TGTGCCAGCAGTTTGGAACTAGCGGGACAACGTGAGCAGTTCTTC.

The rearrangement links TRBV2 to TRBJ2-1, with TRBD2 matching over 8 bases. Trimming took 4 bases from V and 9 from J; bases not matched to a gene: 8. The CDR3 length is 14 residues. Germline V lookup: CDR1 SNHLY, CDR2 FYNNEI. The CDR3 reads CASSVLTSAIEQFF. The CDR3 DNA follows: TGTGCCAGCAGTGTTTTGACTAGCGCCATTGAGCAGTTCTTC.

The chain employs TRBV10-3 and TRBJ1-1, with D perhaps TRBD1 (6 bases). Deletions cut 6 bases from V and 3 bases from J, with 20 bases between. The CDR3 contains 16 residues. Germline assignment: CDR1 ENHRY and CDR2 SYGVKD. The CDR3, as DNA: TGTGCCATCAGCCTGACCCCGGGCAGGGGAGACACTGAAGCTTTCTTT. This encodes CAISLTPGRGDTEAFF.

The genes are TRBV2 and TRBJ2-7; D unclear. V lost 3 bases and J 3 bases, leaving 12 bases between the germline ends. The CDR3 sequence is 14 residues long. Germline assignment: CDR1 SNHLY and CDR2 FYNNEI. The CDR3 loop is CASSDGPRFYEQYF. The DNA of the CDR3 is TGTGCCAGCAGTGACGGACCGAGATTCTACGAGCAGTACTTC.

The chain recombines TRBV9 with TRBJ2-4, with TRBD2 identical over 7 bases. Germline CDR1 is SGDLS and CDR2 is YYNGEE. The CDR3 runs to 13 residues. J gave up 3 bases and V 6 bases, and 3 bases lay outside the gene matches. The CDR3 DNA sequence: TGTGCCAGCAATACGGGGGGCAAAAACATTCAGTACTTC. It encodes CASNTGGKNIQYF. Looking up the rest from reference TRBV9 and TRBJ2-4 gives the full variable domain: DSGVTQTPKHLITATGQRVTLRCSPRSGDLSVYWYQQSLDQGLQFLIQYYNGEERAKGNILERFSAQQFPDLHSELNLSSLELGDSALYFCASNTGGKNIQYFGAGTRLSVL.

Here the CDR3 DNA reads TGTGCCAGCATCAACACGGGACAGGCCTCCTACGAGCAGTACTTC. Translating gives CASINTGQASYEQYF. The chain links TRBV6-6 to TRBJ2-7; 8 positions agree with TRBD1. V lost 7 bases to trimming and J lost 0 bases; unmatched junction nucleotides: 8. From germline, CDR1 is MNHNY and CDR2 SVGAGI (reference sequence). This CDR3 comprises 15 residues.

Concerning this clone itself: Additional DNA sequences in this sample encode the identical CDR3. The chain has TRBV18 and TRBJ1-1; weak D call: TRBD1 (5 bases). Germline V gene lookup returns CDR1 KGHSH and CDR2 LQKENI. The V and J ends lost 2 bases and 4 bases respectively, with 8 bases between them. CDR3 length equals 13 residues. CDR3 region: CASSPTGVTEAFF. The CDR3 DNA is TGTGCCAGCTCACCAACGGGGGTCACTGAAGCTTTCTTT.

The V call is TRBV18, the J call TRBJ2-7; tentatively, D is TRBD1 (6 bases). Trimming removed 6 bases at V and 2 bases at J, with 17 bases between. Germline CDR1 reads KGHSH; CDR2 reads LQKENI. This CDR3 contains 15 residues. The CDR3 region is CASSTETGITYEQYF. CDR3 in DNA: TGTGCCAGCTCTACGGAGACAGGTATTACCTACGAGCAGTACTTC.

The genes are TRBV5-6 and TRBJ2-7, with D possibly matching TRBD1 (6 bases). V was clipped by 0 bases and J by 0 bases, with 7 bases between them. Germline assignment: CDR1 SGHDT and CDR2 YYEEEE. The CDR3 has 14 residues. The DNA of the CDR3 is TGTGCCAGCAGCTTGGACAGGGTCTCCTACGAGCAGTACTTC. This sequence encodes CASSLDRVSYEQYF.

This clone was recorded once. The chain links TRBV11-2 to TRBJ2-1; no clear D. The V gene's germline CDR1 is SGHAT and CDR2 FQNNGV. Trimming removed 2 bases at V and 4 bases at J, with 9 bases between. The CDR3 consists of 14 residues. As DNA, the CDR3 is TGTGCCAGCAGCTTAATCCCAGGTTACAATGAGCAGTTCTTC. Protein product: CASSLIPGYNEQFF.

This clone was detected once. The same CDR3 also results from other DNA sequences found in this sample. The chain recombines TRBV5-4 with TRBJ2-2; D unclear. This CDR3 is 12 amino acids long. The germline CDR1 and CDR2 sequences are SGHNT and YYREEE (reference sequence). V gave up 4 bases and J gave up 6 bases, with 7 bases separating them. CDR3 amino acids: CASSLPSGELFF. DNA for the CDR3: TGTGCCAGCAGCCTCCCCTCCGGGGAGCTGTTTTTT.

The V gene is TRBV27, the J gene TRBJ2-1; 12 positions agree with TRBD2. Looked up from germline, CDR1 is MNHEY and CDR2 is SMNVEV (reference sequence). Trimming removed 5 bases from V and 6 bases from J; junction bases left unmatched: 5. The CDR3 is made up of 15 amino acids. The DNA of the CDR3 is TGTGCCAGCAGTCCCTCTAGCGGGAGGGGCAATGAGCAGTTCTTC. Translated: CASSPSSGRGNEQFF.

V and J are TRBV2 and TRBJ2-3; D possibly corresponds to TRBD1 (5 bases). Germline-derived CDR1 and CDR2 are SNHLY and FYNNEI. V lost 9 bases and J lost 2, with 12 bases in between. CDR3 length: 13 amino acids. The CDR3 DNA reads as TGTGCCAGTCTAAGGGGATACACAGATACGCAGTATTTT. Amino acids: CASLRGYTDTQYF.

The rearrangement links TRBV18 to TRBJ2-2; no clear D gene. V was cut by 8 bases and J by 3 bases, with 13 bases left in between. The CDR3 has 14 amino acids. Germline V gene lookup returns CDR1 KGHSH and CDR2 LQKENI. CDR3 sequence reads: CASGVLDYTGELFF. The CDR3 nucleotides read TGTGCCAGCGGGGTCTTGGATTACACCGGGGAGCTGTTTTTT.

The CDR3, as DNA: TGCGCCAGCAGTCGAAGGGGGCTTTCCTACGAGCAGTACTTC. It is translated as CASSRRGLSYEQYF. The chain has TRBV5-1 and TRBJ2-7; TRBD1 aligns across 7 bases. J was trimmed by 1 base and V by 5 bases; bases with no gene match: 6. Germline CDR1 and CDR2: SGHRS and YFSETQ. This CDR3 is 14 amino acids long.

The chain recombines TRBV14 with TRBJ2-3, with 11 bases identical to TRBD2. The germline CDR1 and CDR2 sequences are SGHDN and FVKESK. V shed 2 bases, J shed 4 bases, and the junction held 5 bases outside the gene matches. The CDR3 loop spans 16 amino acids. The CDR3 DNA sequence: TGTGCCAGCAGCCAACAACTAGCGGGAGTTGCAGATACGCAGTATTTT. Amino acids: CASSQQLAGVADTQYF.